Here is one T cell receptor beta chain with its context. These data originate in a study of blood T cell repertoires in COVID-19. The assay was immunoSEQ multiplex PCR, and TCRdb's table has in-frame clones only and misses some. The sample contains about 200,000 clones, more than 75% of which appear only once. The ends were cut back, 7 bases at V and 2 bases at J, with 13 bases in the middle. Germline CDR1 and CDR2: MDHEN and SYDVKM. The CDR3 has 14 residues. The rearrangement joins TRBV28 to TRBJ2-3; D may be TRBD2 (6 bases). The TCR sequence derives from a man aged 35 to 55 with acute COVID-19. Specimen: PBMCs or T cells enriched from blood (not recorded which). In DNA, the CDR3 is TGTGCCAGCAAGGTCGGGAGCGCCACAGATACGCAGTATTTT. Translated: CASKVGSATDTQYF.